The next 23 T cell receptor beta chains were all read from a single sample in a study of shared clonotypes between healthy human individuals. Libraries were prepared by immunoSEQ multiplex PCR; TCRdb keeps only in-frame clonotypes and omits some of them. The profile shows over a million clones, 95% to 97% of them singletons. Sample: naive CD4+ T cells sorted from blood. The subset is: CD45RA+ positively selected. The receptor source for this set is a young man in good health.

The chain links TRBV7-2 to TRBJ2-7; D remains unclear. Germline V gene data show CDR1 as SGHTA and CDR2 as FQGNSA. V lost 2 bases and J lost 3, with 8 bases in between. The CDR3 covers 13 residues. CDR3 nucleotides: TGTGCCAGCAGCTTACCCGTCGACTACGAGCAGTACTTC. The encoded protein is CASSLPVDYEQYF.

V gene TRBV21-1 combines with J gene TRBJ2-7; the D call of TRBD2 is as the table states it, not checked on the DNA. TRBV21-1 is noted as a pseudogene. The CDR3 totals 13 residues. DNA for the CDR3: TGTGCCAGCAGCCCTAAAGACTCCTACGAGCAGTACTTC. Translated, it gives CASSPKDSYEQYF.

J is TRBJ2-7 and V is TRBV9; a weak D match, TRBD2 (6 bases). The CDR3 contains 15 residues. The germline V gene has CDR1 SGDLS and CDR2 YYNGEE. The ends were cut back, 4 bases at V and 0 bases at J, with 14 bases in the middle. CDR3 DNA sequence: TGTGCCAGCAGCCCCGGGACTGCAAGCTCCTACGAGCAGTACTTC. Protein: CASSPGTASSYEQYF.

The rearrangement joins TRBV19 to TRBJ1-5; D is uncertain. The CDR3 has 17 amino acids. Per the germline V gene, CDR1 is LNHDA and CDR2 is SQIVND (reference sequence). Trimming left V 2 bases short and J 9 bases short, with 23 bases between. In DNA form, the CDR3 reads TGTGCCAGTAGTATAAGTTCGTTGGGAGAAAATCGAAGGCCCCAGCATTTT. Its translation is CASSISSLGENRRPQHF.

The J gene is TRBJ1-4, the V gene TRBV18; D unresolved. The CDR3 loop spans 12 amino acids. V shed 2 bases and J shed 8 bases, with 6 bases lying between them. CDR1 and CDR2 (germline): KGHSH, LQKENI. The CDR3 nucleotides read TGTGCCAGCTCACCAGTGGTGGAAAAACTGTTTTTT. It translates to CASSPVVEKLFF.

This rearrangement joins TRBV5-1 to TRBJ2-1; the D gene is possibly TRBD1 (5 bases). This CDR3 is built from 13 residues. Trimming stripped 4 bases from V and 10 bases from J, with 15 bases between. CDR1 is SGHRS and CDR2 is YFSETQ in the germline V gene. DNA for the CDR3: TGCGCCAGCAGCCCGGCCTTGGGGCTGGAGCAGTTCTTC. Translating it yields CASSPALGLEQFF.

The chain recombines TRBV7-8 with TRBJ2-3, with D unresolved. Germline loops: CDR1 SGHVS, CDR2 FQNEAQ. Trimming removed 5 bases from V and 0 bases from J, with 15 bases in between. The CDR3 is 16 residues long. The CDR3 DNA reads TGTGCCAGCAGCCTGGCAGACTCCTTTAGCACAGATACGCAGTATTTT. As protein: CASSLADSFSTDTQYF.

In regard to this clone: Other DNA sequences in the sample encode the same CDR3. The chain joins TRBV15 to TRBJ2-1; maybe TRBD2 (5 bases). Germline V CDR1 and CDR2: LNHNV, YYDKDF (reference sequence). The V end was cut by 5 bases, the J end by 0 bases, with 5 bases between. The CDR3 runs 13 residues. CDR3 coding DNA: TGTGCCACCAGCCGGGGCTCCTACAATGAGCAGTTCTTC. Translating it yields CATSRGSYNEQFF. Full variable domain (outside the CDR3, taken from reference TRBV15 and TRBJ2-1): DAMVIQNPRYQVTQFGKPVTLSCSQTLNHNVMYWYQQKSSQAPKLLFHYYDKDFNNEADTPDNFQSRRPNTSFCFLDIRSPGLGDTAMYLCATSRGSYNEQFFGPGTRLTVL.

About this clone: Additional DNA sequences in this sample encode the identical CDR3. The J gene is TRBJ2-5, the V gene TRBV9; 8 bases line up with TRBD1. V was clipped by 5 bases and J by 2 bases; unmatched bases: 5. The germline V gene encodes CDR1 SGDLS and CDR2 YYNGEE. The CDR3 has 14 amino acids. The CDR3 DNA sequence: TGTGCCAGCAGTCCCGGACAGGGACAAGAGACCCAGTACTTC. Encoded protein: CASSPGQGQETQYF.

The chain joins TRBV7-6 to TRBJ2-5; TRBD2 matches 10 bases. With 5 bases clipped from V and 4 bases from J, the junction kept 7 bases outside the gene matches. Germline V gene data show CDR1 as SGHVS and CDR2 as FNYEAQ. The CDR3 is made up of 15 amino acids. CDR3 sequence reads: CASSILAGVVETQYF. CDR3 in DNA: TGTGCCAGCAGCATTCTAGCGGGAGTAGTAGAGACCCAGTACTTC.

For this clone: This sample also contains other DNA sequences that code for the same CDR3. This chain joins TRBV18 and TRBJ2-7; TRBD1 agrees at 9 bases. Germline V gene sequence: CDR1 KGHSH, CDR2 LQKENI. The V and J ends lost 3 bases and 5 bases, in that order; junction bases with no gene match: 5. This CDR3 spans 14 amino acids. The CDR3, as DNA: TGTGCCAGCTCACCGTTGGACAGGGGACACGAGCAGTACTTC. It translates to CASSPLDRGHEQYF.

This chain joins TRBV28 and TRBJ2-6; TRBD1 is a possible D gene (5 bases). V lost 7 bases and J lost 8, with 9 bases in between. The germline V gene has CDR1 MDHEN and CDR2 SYDVKM. The CDR3 contains 12 residues. CDR3 nucleotide sequence: TGTGCCAGCACTGGGGCGCCCAACGTCCTGACTTTC. Its protein is CASTGAPNVLTF.

The chain combines TRBV28 with TRBJ2-7; the D gene could be TRBD1 or TRBD2 (6 bases each). Per germline, CDR1 MDHEN and CDR2 SYDVKM. The CDR3 is 18 amino acids. Trimming removed 6 bases at V and 2 bases at J, with 26 bases between. The CDR3 sequence is CASSRLGGRGGWAYEQYF. The CDR3 region has the DNA TGTGCCAGCAGCCGATTAGGGGGGCGAGGCGGGTGGGCCTACGAGCAGTACTTC. Filled out from reference TRBV28 and TRBJ2-7, the complete variable domain reads DVKVTQSSRYLVKRTGEKVFLECVQDMDHENMFWYRQDPGLGLRLIYFSYDVKMKEKGDIPEGYSVSREKKERFSLILESASTNQTSMYLCASSRLGGRGGWAYEQYFGPGTRLTVT.

The chain uses TRBV11-3 and TRBJ2-3, with D unclear. V was cut by 4 bases and J by 2 bases, with 19 bases left in between. This CDR3 is built from 17 residues. Germline CDR1 and CDR2: SGHNT and YENEEA. The CDR3: CASSSSLGLSHTDTQYF. DNA of the CDR3: TGTGCCAGCAGCTCCTCTCTCGGGCTGAGTCACACAGATACGCAGTATTTT.

V is TRBV11-2 and J is TRBJ2-1; perhaps TRBD1 as D (6 bases). Per the germline V gene, CDR1 is SGHAT and CDR2 is FQNNGV. The CDR3 length is 14 residues. The germline V and J ends were trimmed by 4 bases and 6 bases, with 13 bases remaining between them. CDR3 DNA sequence: TGTGCCAGCAGCTGGCAGGGGATCGCCAATGAGCAGTTCTTC. Translating gives CASSWQGIANEQFF.

V usage is TRBV5-1 and J usage is TRBJ2-2, with D possibly matching TRBD2 (6 bases). V was trimmed by 4 bases and J by 6 bases, leaving 7 bases between them. This CDR3 region has 12 residues. CDR1 is SGHRS and CDR2 is YFSETQ in the germline V gene. CDR3 residues: CASSPGAGELFF. The CDR3 bases are TGCGCCAGCAGCCCGGGGGCCGGGGAGCTGTTTTTT.

This chain uses TRBV19 with TRBJ2-1; TRBD2 matches at 7 bases. V shed 7 bases and J 7 bases; nucleotides not matched to a gene: 13. The CDR3 is 15 residues long. CDR1 and CDR2 (germline): LNHDA, SQIVND (reference sequence). This CDR3 is CASTTIPWGLNEQFF. The CDR3 DNA follows: TGTGCCAGTACCACAATACCTTGGGGACTAAATGAGCAGTTCTTC.

This chain connects TRBV2 to TRBJ2-7, with 12 bases matching TRBD2. Germline CDR1 SNHLY, CDR2 FYNNEI. The CDR3 consists of 16 residues. Germline trimming cut 1 base from V and 4 bases from J; bases unmatched to any gene: 5. CDR3 coding DNA: TGTGCCAGCAGTGAAGTGACTAGCGGGAGTGGATACGAGCAGTACTTC. It specifies CASSEVTSGSGYEQYF. Variable domain in full (rest from reference TRBV2 and TRBJ2-7): EPEVTQTPSHQVTQMGQEVILRCVPISNHLYFYWYRQILGQKVEFLVSFYNNEISEKSEIFDDQFSVERPDGSNFTLKIRSTKLEDSAMYFCASSEVTSGSGYEQYFGPGTRLTVT.

In DNA, the CDR3 is TGTGCCTGGCGGACGGTCCACCACACCTTC. Translated, it gives CAWRTVHHTF. The chain combines TRBV30 with TRBJ1-2; D unresolved. V was cut by 5 bases and J by 12 bases, with 13 bases left in between. The CDR3 is made up of 10 amino acids. In germline, CDR1 is GTSNPN, CDR2 SVGIG (reference sequence).

The rearrangement uses TRBV12-5 and TRBJ2-6, with 12 bases matching TRBD1. The junction had 10 bases not matched to a gene; V was cut back by 7 bases and J by 0 bases. This CDR3 is built from 19 residues. Looked up from germline, CDR1 is LGHNT and CDR2 is FRNRAP. CDR3 in amino acids: CASVNPGTGGNSGANVLTF. For the CDR3, the DNA is TGTGCTAGTGTTAATCCCGGGACAGGGGGCAACTCTGGGGCCAACGTCCTGACTTTC.

The gene calls are TRBV2 and TRBJ2-7; TRBD1 matches 10 bases. Germline CDR1 reads SNHLY; CDR2 reads FYNNEI. Unmatched junction bases numbered 8, after V lost 8 bases and J lost 7 bases. This CDR3 contains 13 residues. In DNA form, the CDR3 reads TGTGCCAGCCGGGACAGGGGCTGGGTGGAGCAGTACTTC. It yields the protein CASRDRGWVEQYF.

The CDR3 protein is CASSRIAGGPLYEQFF. In DNA form, the CDR3 reads TGCGCCAGCAGCAGAATAGCGGGAGGGCCTTTGTATGAGCAGTTCTTC. The chain combines TRBV5-1 with TRBJ2-1; 11 bases are a match to TRBD2. The CDR3 contains 16 residues. Germline V gives CDR1 SGHRS, CDR2 YFSETQ. Losses at the gene ends were 4 bases for V and 8 bases for J; bases not matched to a gene: 11.

V and J are TRBV19 and TRBJ2-7; 9 bases agree with TRBD1. In germline, CDR1 is LNHDA, CDR2 SQIVND (reference sequence). V shed 2 bases and J 7 bases; nucleotides not matched to a gene: 15. The CDR3 is 17 amino acids. The CDR3 is CASSITHMGTGLEEQYF. The CDR3, as DNA: TGTGCCAGTAGTATAACACATATGGGGACAGGGCTTGAAGAGCAGTACTTC.